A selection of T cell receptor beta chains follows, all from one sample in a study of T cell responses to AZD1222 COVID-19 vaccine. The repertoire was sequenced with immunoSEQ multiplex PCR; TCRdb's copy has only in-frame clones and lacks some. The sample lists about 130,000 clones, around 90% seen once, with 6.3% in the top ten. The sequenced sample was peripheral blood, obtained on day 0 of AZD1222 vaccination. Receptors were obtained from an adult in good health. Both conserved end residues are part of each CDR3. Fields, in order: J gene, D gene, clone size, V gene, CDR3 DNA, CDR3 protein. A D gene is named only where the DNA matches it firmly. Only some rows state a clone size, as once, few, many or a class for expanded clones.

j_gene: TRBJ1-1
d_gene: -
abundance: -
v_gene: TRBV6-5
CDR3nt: TGTGCCAGCAGCCAAAGACAGAACACTGAAGCTTTCTTT
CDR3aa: CASSQRQNTEAFF

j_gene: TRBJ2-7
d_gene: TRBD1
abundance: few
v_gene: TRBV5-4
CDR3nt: TGTGCCAGCAGCTCTTGGGGTGCTAGACAGGGGGCTGGCGAGCAGTACTTC
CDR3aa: CASSSWGARQGAGEQYF

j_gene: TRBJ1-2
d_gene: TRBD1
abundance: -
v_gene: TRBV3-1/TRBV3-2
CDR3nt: TGTGCCAGCAGCTACTGGGACAGGAAGAACTATGGCTACACCTTC
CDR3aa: CASSYWDRKNYGYTF

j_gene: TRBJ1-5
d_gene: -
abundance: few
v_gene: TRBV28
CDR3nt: TGTGCCAGCAGTTTTGGTACAGCAAATCAGCCCCAGCATTTT
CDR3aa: CASSFGTANQPQHF

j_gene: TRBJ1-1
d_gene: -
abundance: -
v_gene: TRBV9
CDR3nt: TGTGCCAGCAGCGCTCTAGGGGGGACACCTGAAGCTTTCTTT
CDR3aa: CASSALGGTPEAFF

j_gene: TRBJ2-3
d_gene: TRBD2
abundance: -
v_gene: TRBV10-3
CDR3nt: TGTGCCATCAGGACTCTACCCGGGACTAACACAGATACGCAGTATTTT
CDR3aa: CAIRTLPGTNTDTQYF

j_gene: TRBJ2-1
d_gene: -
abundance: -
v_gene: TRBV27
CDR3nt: TGTGCCAGCAGTTTGGTCAGATACAATGAGCAGTTCTTC
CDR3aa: CASSLVRYNEQFF

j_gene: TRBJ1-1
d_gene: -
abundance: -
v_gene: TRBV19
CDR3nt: TGTGCCAGTAGTATGGCCAGGGGTACTGAAGCTTTCTTT
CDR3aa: CASSMARGTEAFF

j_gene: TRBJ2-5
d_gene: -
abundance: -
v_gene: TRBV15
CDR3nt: TGTGCCACCAGACGCCTTGGACAGTCCCAAGAGACCCAGTACTTC
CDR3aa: CATRRLGQSQETQYF

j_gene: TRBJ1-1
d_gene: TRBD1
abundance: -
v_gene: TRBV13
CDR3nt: TGTGCCAGCAGCTCACAGGGGAGGTCGAACACTGAAGCTTTCTTT
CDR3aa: CASSSQGRSNTEAFF

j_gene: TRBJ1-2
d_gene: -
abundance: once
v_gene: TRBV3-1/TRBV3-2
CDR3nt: TGTGCCAGCAGCCAAGCCTCCTTGAGAGTTGGAGGCTACACCTTC
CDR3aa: CASSQASLRVGGYTF

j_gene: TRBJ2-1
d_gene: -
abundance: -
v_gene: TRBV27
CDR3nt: TGTGCCAGCAGTTCGACAGCCATGGACAATGAGCAGTTCTTC
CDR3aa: CASSSTAMDNEQFF

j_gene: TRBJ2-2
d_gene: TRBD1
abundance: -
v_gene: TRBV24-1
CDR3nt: TGTGCCACCAGTGATGCGGGACAGGCAAACACCGGGGAGCTGTTTTTT
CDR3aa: CATSDAGQANTGELFF

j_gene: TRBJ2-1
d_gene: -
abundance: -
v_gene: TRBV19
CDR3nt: TGTGCCAGTAGTATAACAAAGCCAAATGAGCAGTTCTTC
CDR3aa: CASSITKPNEQFF

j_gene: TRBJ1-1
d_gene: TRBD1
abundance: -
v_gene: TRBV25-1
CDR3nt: TGTGCCAGCGGACAGGGTCACACTGAAGCTTTCTTT
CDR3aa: CASGQGHTEAFF

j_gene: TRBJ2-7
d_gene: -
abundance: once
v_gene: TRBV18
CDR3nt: TGTGCCAGCTCTCTCAGGATGGGCGAGCAGTACTTC
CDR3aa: CASSLRMGEQYF

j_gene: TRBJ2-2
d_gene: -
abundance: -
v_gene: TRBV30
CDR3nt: TGTGCCTGGAGTGTATCGGAGCGCACGGCCGGGGAGCTGTTTTTT
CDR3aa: CAWSVSERTAGELFF

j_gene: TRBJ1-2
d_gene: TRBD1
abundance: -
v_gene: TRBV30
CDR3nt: TGTGCCTGGGACAGGGGATTGAACTATGGCTACACCTTC
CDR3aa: CAWDRGLNYGYTF

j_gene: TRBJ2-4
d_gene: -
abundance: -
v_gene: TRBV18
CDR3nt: TGTGCCAGCTCACCTACCGAGGACATTCAGTACTTC
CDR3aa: CASSPTEDIQYF

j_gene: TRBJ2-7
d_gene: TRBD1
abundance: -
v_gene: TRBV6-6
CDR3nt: TGTGCCAGCAGGGACAGGGCCTACGAGCAGTACTTC
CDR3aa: CASRDRAYEQYF

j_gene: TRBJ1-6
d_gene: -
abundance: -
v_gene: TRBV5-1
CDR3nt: TGCGCCAGCAGCTTGGCTGGCATGAGGGATTCACCCCTCCACTTT
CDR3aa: CASSLAGMRDSPLHF

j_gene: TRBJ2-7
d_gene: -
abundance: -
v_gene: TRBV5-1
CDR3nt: TGCGCCAGCAGCTTTCGAGTGCTCTACGAGCAGTACTTC
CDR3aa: CASSFRVLYEQYF

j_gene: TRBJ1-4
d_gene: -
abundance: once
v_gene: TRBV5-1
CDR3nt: TGCGCCAGCAGCTTCACCGGGACGCCGGAGGAAAAACTGTTTTTT
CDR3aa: CASSFTGTPEEKLFF

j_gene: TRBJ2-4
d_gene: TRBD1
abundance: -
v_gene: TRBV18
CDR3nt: TGTGCCAGCTCACCAGTAAGGGGGCTAGCCAAAAACATTCAGTACTTC
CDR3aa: CASSPVRGLAKNIQYF

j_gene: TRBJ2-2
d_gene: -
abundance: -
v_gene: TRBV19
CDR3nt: TGTGCCAGTAGAGAGGGTTTAGCACGCGGGGAGCTGTTTTTT
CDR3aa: CASREGLARGELFF